This is a list of T cell receptor beta chains from one sample in a study of blood T cell repertoires in COVID-19. The protocol was immunoSEQ multiplex PCR, while the TCRdb copy is restricted to in-frame clones and leaves out a portion. The sample shows under 400,000 clones, about 87% of them seen only once. Sequenced sample: peripheral blood. The receptors were sampled from a woman in her twenties or thirties with COVID-19, enrolled during active disease. The CDR3 runs from the conserved cysteine through the conserved F or W. A D gene is named only where the DNA matches it firmly. Where a row states a size, it is once, few, many or the class of an expanded clone; other rows omit it.

TGCGCCAGCAGCGGAGTAGGCGGCTACACCTTC	CASSGVGGYTF	TRBV5-1	TRBJ1-2	.	.
TGTGCCAGCAGCCCGACTAGCGGGGACATCACAGATACGCAGTATTTT	CASSPTSGDITDTQYF	TRBV7-9	TRBJ2-3	.	TRBD2
TGTGCCAGCAGCTTCCCGGGACTAGCGGGGGGGCCTTCATGGAATGAGCAGTTCTTC	CASSFPGLAGGPSWNEQFF	TRBV7-2	TRBJ2-1	.	TRBD2
TGTGCCAGCAGCGGCCGACAGGGAGGTTCACCCCTCCACTTT	CASSGRQGGSPLHF	TRBV5-5	TRBJ1-6	.	TRBD1
TGTGCCAGCAGTGTTTTAGGACAGGGGATCGAGCAGTACTTC	CASSVLGQGIEQYF	TRBV2	TRBJ2-7	.	TRBD1
TGTGCCAGCAGCGGCCAGACAGGGGTCACGCAGTATTTT	CASSGQTGVTQYF	TRBV9	TRBJ2-3	.	TRBD1
TGCGCCAGCAGCCCAACAGGTAGCTCCTACAATGAGCAGTTCTTC	CASSPTGSSYNEQFF	TRBV5-1	TRBJ2-1	.	.
TGTGCCAGCAGCCAACCCGGACAAGGTCGGAATGGCTACACCTTC	CASSQPGQGRNGYTF	TRBV5-8	TRBJ1-2	.	.
TGTGCCAGCTCACCTATCTTAGAGGCTTCTGAAGCTTTCTTT	CASSPILEASEAFF	TRBV18	TRBJ1-1	.	.
TGTGCCAGCAGGGCTAATAGACAGGACTCATCGAATCAGCCCCAGCATTTT	CASRANRQDSSNQPQHF	TRBV2	TRBJ1-5	.	.
TGTGCCATCAGCCGGACAGGGACTGGAAACACCATATATTTT	CAISRTGTGNTIYF	TRBV10-3	TRBJ1-3	.	TRBD1
TGTGCCAGCAGCTTATCATTGAACACTGAAGCTTTCTTT	CASSLSLNTEAFF	TRBV13	TRBJ1-1	.	.
TGTGCCAGCAGCTTAGTTGTTAGCGGGGGGCCATACACCGGGGAGCTGTTTTTT	CASSLVVSGGPYTGELFF	TRBV7-8	TRBJ2-2	.	TRBD2
TGTGCCAGCAGTATACGGACAGGCGAGTTCTCTAGCGGGGAAGAGACCCAGTACTTC	CASSIRTGEFSSGEETQYF	TRBV6-2/TRBV6-3	TRBJ2-5	.	TRBD2
TGTGCCAGCAGCCAAGCCGGGACAGGGAAACCAACAGATACGCAGTATTTT	CASSQAGTGKPTDTQYF	TRBV3-1/TRBV3-2	TRBJ2-3	.	TRBD1
TGTGCCAGCAGCCAAACAGGGGCGGGCACCGGGGAGCTGTTTTTT	CASSQTGAGTGELFF	TRBV3-1/TRBV3-2	TRBJ2-2	.	TRBD1
TGTGCCAGCAGCTTTGTACAAGACAGTGAAGCTTTCTTT	CASSFVQDSEAFF	TRBV7-9	TRBJ1-1	.	.
TGTGCCAGTAGCGTAGACAGGGGGTCGAATCAGCCCCAGCATTTT	CASSVDRGSNQPQHF	TRBV19	TRBJ1-5	.	TRBD1
TGTGCCAGCACTAAAGGAATCAAAGCGGAGCAGTTCTTC	CASTKGIKAEQFF	TRBV6-5	TRBJ2-1	.	.
TGTGCCAGCAGCTTGGCCGACAGCGACACTGAAGCTTTCTTT	CASSLADSDTEAFF	TRBV5-4	TRBJ1-1	.	.
TGTGCCAGCAGCTCTTGGGGGACAGGCTATGGCTACACCTTC	CASSSWGTGYGYTF	TRBV11-2	TRBJ1-2	.	TRBD1
TGTGCCAGCAGTCCGGGACAGGTGCGAGGCTACACCTTC	CASSPGQVRGYTF	TRBV6-6	TRBJ1-2	.	TRBD1
TGCGCCAGCAGCCGTTGGGACTCACAAGAGACCCAGTACTTC	CASSRWDSQETQYF	TRBV5-1	TRBJ2-5	.	.
TGTGCCAGCAGTTCCGAAATAGCGGGGGCCCACAATGAGCAGTTCTTC	CASSSEIAGAHNEQFF	TRBV6-5	TRBJ2-1	.	TRBD2
TGTGCCAGCAGTTTGGACAGGGTTATAGATACGCAGTATTTT	CASSLDRVIDTQYF	TRBV28	TRBJ2-3	.	TRBD1
TGTGCCAGCCCCCCAGGGGTAGAGGGTGGGGAAAAACTGTTTTTT	CASPPGVEGGEKLFF	TRBV13	TRBJ1-4	once	.
TGTGCCAGCAGTTACTTACCCAGGGCCTATGGCTACACCTTC	CASSYLPRAYGYTF	TRBV6-5	TRBJ1-2	.	.
TGTGCCAGCAGCTTAGAGACGGGGGGTAGAACCTTC	CASSLETGGRTF	TRBV7-2	TRBJ1-2	.	.
TGTGCCAGCAATTCCATGGGTGGGTCTCTAGTCACCTTC	CASNSMGGSLVTF	TRBV12-3/TRBV12-4	TRBJ1-2	once	.
TGTGCCAGCAGTCGGGACAGGGGGCCGAACACTGAAGCTTTCTTT	CASSRDRGPNTEAFF	TRBV6-5	TRBJ1-1	.	TRBD1
TGCGCCAGCAGCTTAGGACAGGGGTTCTATGGCTACACCTTC	CASSLGQGFYGYTF	TRBV5-1	TRBJ1-2	.	TRBD1
TGTGCCAGTAGTGAAGGGGCCGGGGAGCTGTTTTTT	CASSEGAGELFF	TRBV19	TRBJ2-2	once	.
TGCAGTGCCCGACTAGGGACCAAAGAGTTATTT	CSARLGTKELF	TRBV20-1	TRBJ1-4	.	.
TGCGCCAGCAGTGAATGGGGAGGGGCTGGAAACACCATATATTTT	CASSEWGGAGNTIYF	TRBV10-2	TRBJ1-3	.	.
TGTGCCACCAGTGATTGGCTTCCAGGGGCCTCTAGCACAGATACGCAGTATTTT	CATSDWLPGASSTDTQYF	TRBV24-1	TRBJ2-3	.	.
TGTGCCAGCAGCGTTCAAGCGGGGCTGACTTCTGAAGGGCAGTTCTTC	CASSVQAGLTSEGQFF	TRBV9	TRBJ2-1	.	TRBD2
TGCAGCGTTGTATTGACAGACCCGAATCAGCCCCAGCATTTT	CSVVLTDPNQPQHF	TRBV29-1	TRBJ1-5	.	.
TGCAGCGTGGAGCGGGGGAGCACAGATACGCAGTATTTT	CSVERGSTDTQYF	TRBV29-1	TRBJ2-3	.	TRBD2
TGTGCCAGCTCACCATCCCGGACAGGGGGCCATGGCTACACCTTC	CASSPSRTGGHGYTF	TRBV18	TRBJ1-2	once	TRBD1
TGTGCCAGCAGCCCCACAGGGATTGAGCAGTACTTC	CASSPTGIEQYF	TRBV5-5	TRBJ2-7	once	.
TGTGCCAGCAGTGCGACAGGGGGAGGGTATAGCAATCAGCCCCAGCATTTT	CASSATGGGYSNQPQHF	TRBV6-1	TRBJ1-5	.	TRBD1
TGTGCCAGCAGCCTAACAGGGTTGGGCAATCAGCCCCAGCATTTT	CASSLTGLGNQPQHF	TRBV5-6	TRBJ1-5	.	.
TGCGCCAGCAGCTTGGCCGGGACAGGGGGAGCCGGGGAGCTGTTTTTT	CASSLAGTGGAGELFF	TRBV5-1	TRBJ2-2	.	TRBD1
TGTGCCAGCAGTTCGGGACAGCGCTACGAGCAGTACTTC	CASSSGQRYEQYF	TRBV12-3/TRBV12-4	TRBJ2-7	.	TRBD1
TGTGCCAGCAGCCAATTGGGCGCGGGTGAAAAACTGTTTTTT	CASSQLGAGEKLFF	TRBV5-6	TRBJ1-4	.	.
TGTGCCAGCAGCTTAGCGCGGGGGAAGATCGGGGAGCTGTTTTTT	CASSLARGKIGELFF	TRBV7-2	TRBJ2-2	.	TRBD2
TGTGCCAGCAGCGCCGACATACCGGGACAGGGGCGACTAGCCAAAAACATTCAGTACTTC	CASSADIPGQGRLAKNIQYF	TRBV21-1	TRBJ2-4	once	.
TGTGCCAGCAGCTTTTGGACAGGTTCAGGCGAGCAGTACTTC	CASSFWTGSGEQYF	TRBV5-4	TRBJ2-7	.	TRBD1
TGCGCCAGCAGCCTTGCTCCGGGACTACAAGAGACCCAGTACTTC	CASSLAPGLQETQYF	TRBV5-1	TRBJ2-5	.	TRBD2
TGTGCCAGCAGCCCCATAGGAGGTCAGCCCCAGCATTTT	CASSPIGGQPQHF	TRBV7-2	TRBJ1-5	once	.
TGTGCCAGCAGTCCCTACAGGGGGCCCCCAGGCGGCTACACCTTC	CASSPYRGPPGGYTF	TRBV27	TRBJ1-2	few	TRBD1
TGTGCCAGCAGTTTATCCGGGACAGACTACAATGAGCAGTTCTTC	CASSLSGTDYNEQFF	TRBV27	TRBJ2-1	once	TRBD1
TGTGCCAGTAGTTCGCCGCGGGGGGCGACCGGGGAGCTGTTTTTT	CASSSPRGATGELFF	TRBV19	TRBJ2-2	.	TRBD2
TGTGCCAGCAGAACCGACAGGACAGATACGCAGTATTTT	CASRTDRTDTQYF	TRBV6-5	TRBJ2-3	.	.